The 11 T cell receptor beta chains in this list originate from one sample, sequenced in a study of Tregs in tolerant kidney transplant recipients (dated by TCRdb to about 2019). The method was the immunoSEQ multiplex PCR assay. TCRdb took over this immuneACCESS table, retaining in-frame rearrangements with V and J assigned. Such tables are incomplete; in checked studies, under half of the missing clones stem from an unresolved V gene, and the remainder is unexplained. This sample lists about 21,000 clones; over 70% were detected once. The top ten clonotypes cover roughly 25% of the sample. The sample's time point label, decoded: 6 months after combined kidney and bone marrow transplant. The transplants used related donors along with nonmyeloablative bone marrow transplantation, and in the human trials mixed chimerism was transient. Sequencing used CD8+ T cells from blood (PBMCs), obtained 6 months after the transplant. These receptors originate from a human patient who received a combined kidney and bone marrow transplant. Because of the transplant, the T cells may be the graft donor's rather than the patient's own.

The chain uses TRBV5-6 and TRBJ2-7; 8 bases match TRBD1. Looked up from germline, CDR1 is SGHDT and CDR2 is YYEEEE. The CDR3 loop spans 15 amino acids. The V and J ends lost 0 bases and 7 bases, in that order; junction bases with no gene match: 9. CDR3 protein: CASSLDRGFTWEQYF. CDR3 nucleotide sequence: TGTGCCAGCAGCTTGGACAGGGGGTTTACGTGGGAGCAGTACTTC.

The chain carries TRBV7-8 and TRBJ2-1; 10 positions agree with TRBD2. The CDR3 totals 16 residues. Germline loops: CDR1 SGHVS, CDR2 FQNEAQ. V dropped 5 bases and J dropped 6; count of bases not matched to a gene: 10. The DNA of the CDR3 is TGTGCCAGCAGCCCCCAGCGGGGGGGATCTCTCAATGAGCAGTTCTTC. Residues: CASSPQRGGSLNEQFF.

This clone was counted a single time. The V and J genes are TRBV28 and TRBJ2-5, with D uncertain. CDR1 is MDHEN and CDR2 is SYDVKM in the germline V gene. Deletions cut 1 base from V and 5 bases from J, with 14 bases between. There are 15 residues in the CDR3. As DNA, the CDR3 is TGTGCCAGCAGTTTATCGGCGGCTCCAAGGGAGACCCAGTACTTC. Residues: CASSLSAAPRETQYF.

V is TRBV30 and J is TRBJ2-1, with 13 bases that match TRBD2. This CDR3 contains 15 residues. The J segment lost 7 bases and the V segment lost 4 bases, leaving 7 bases of the junction unmatched. Germline V CDR1 and CDR2: GTSNPN, SVGIG (reference sequence). The chain's CDR3 is CAWTDWTSGSNEQFF. CDR3 in DNA: TGTGCCTGGACAGATTGGACTAGCGGGAGTAATGAGCAGTTCTTC.

The rearrangement joins TRBV12-2 to TRBJ1-5; the DNA was not compared with TRBD1, the D call given in the table. TRBV12-2 is flagged as a pseudogene. There are 15 residues in the CDR3. The CDR3 protein is CASRPGNPHNQPQHF. Here the CDR3 DNA reads TGTGCAAGTCGCCCAGGGAACCCACACAATCAGCCCCAGCATTTT.

The sample holds one count of this clone. The rearrangement links TRBV12-5 to TRBJ2-5, with D possibly being TRBD1 (5 bases). Germline V gives CDR1 LGHNT, CDR2 FRNRAP. The V end was cut by 0 bases, the J end by 6 bases, with 11 bases between. CDR3 size: 14 residues. As DNA, the CDR3 is TGTGCTAGTGGTTTGGTAGCCAGGGATCAGACCCAGTACTTC. It translates to CASGLVARDQTQYF.

The rearrangement uses TRBV11-3 and TRBJ2-4, with D possibly matching TRBD1 (5 bases). The CDR3 totals 16 residues. Trimming removed 1 base from V and 3 bases from J, with 13 bases in between. Germline values: CDR1 SGHNT, CDR2 YENEEA. The CDR3 nucleotides read TGTGCCAGCAGCTTAGTTCTAGGGGTCCACAAAAACATTCAGTACTTC. It yields the protein CASSLVLGVHKNIQYF.

This rearrangement joins TRBV11-2 to TRBJ2-7; 11 bases line up with TRBD1. Germline trimming cut 10 bases from V and 3 bases from J; bases unmatched to any gene: 5. Per germline, CDR1 SGHAT and CDR2 FQNNGV. CDR3 length equals 13 residues. The chain's CDR3 is CATRGTGGYEQYF. The CDR3 bases are TGTGCCACCCGGGGGACAGGGGGCTACGAGCAGTACTTC.

This clone has more than one count but fewer than ten. A read error may account for a junction end that differs from germline. The rearrangement joins TRBV7-9 to TRBJ2-1, with 8 positions matching TRBD1. Per germline, CDR1 SEHNR and CDR2 FQNEAQ (reference sequence). This CDR3 is 13 amino acids long. The CDR3 DNA is TGCGCCAGCGGGCAGGGGGCATCGTATGAGCAGTTCTTC. As protein: CASGQGASYEQFF.

The V gene is TRBV30, the J gene TRBJ2-5; TRBD2 matches 9 bases. Germline CDR1 GTSNPN, CDR2 SVGIG (reference sequence). The CDR3 runs 14 residues. Trimming cost V 6 bases and J 4 bases; bases outside gene matches: 9. CDR3 in amino acids: CACTLVSGGETQYF. The CDR3 DNA reads as TGTGCCTGCACTCTAGTTAGCGGGGGAGAGACCCAGTACTTC.

The V gene is TRBV19, the J gene TRBJ2-3, with 9 bases identical to TRBD2. Trimming at V came to 3 bases and at J to 2 bases, leaving 12 bases not matched to a gene. This CDR3 contains 18 residues. The germline V gene encodes CDR1 LNHDA and CDR2 SQIVND (reference sequence). CDR3 nucleotides: TGTGCCAGTAGTATTAAGGCTAGCGGGGACTTATCCACAGATACGCAGTATTTT. Translated, it gives CASSIKASGDLSTDTQYF.